The 25 T cell receptor beta chains below come from one sample, sequenced in a study of shared T cell receptors in the human thymus. Assay: immunoSEQ multiplex PCR; the TCRdb copy retains only in-frame clones and omits some. The top ten hold 0.013% of the sample, which has hundreds of thousands of clones, around 78% seen once. This sample was shared with a second study, whose subject was human thymus T cells.

The sequencing sample was made of thymocytes. The source is a boy younger than two with a congenital heart defect.

This clone was seen only once. This chain uses TRBV18 with TRBJ1-2; 9 bases match TRBD1. Germline CDR1 reads KGHSH; CDR2 reads LQKENI. With V trimmed by 2 bases and J by 4 bases, 5 bases remained unmatched. There are 15 residues in the CDR3. The CDR3 loop is CASSPTGGIAYGYTF. In DNA, the CDR3 is TGTGCCAGCTCACCAACAGGGGGCATAGCCTATGGCTACACCTTC.

The CDR3 is CASSQGGLAGFREQYF. The CDR3 DNA follows: TGCGCCAGCAGCCAGGGGGGACTAGCGGGATTTCGCGAGCAGTACTTC. V usage is TRBV4-1 and J usage is TRBJ2-7; the match to TRBD2 covers 13 bases. The trim removed 3 bases at V and 6 bases at J, leaving 8 bases unmatched. Germline V gene data show CDR1 as MGHRA and CDR2 as YSYEKL. This CDR3 contains 16 residues.

This chain uses TRBV2 with TRBJ1-1, with no clear D. There are 14 residues in the CDR3. Trimming shortened V by 2 bases and J by 1 base, and 8 bases separated the two germline ends. Germline V lookup: CDR1 SNHLY, CDR2 FYNNEI. The CDR3 DNA reads TGTGCCAGCAGTGAAAAACCAGAGAACACTGAAGCTTTCTTT. Protein sequence: CASSEKPENTEAFF.

Here the CDR3 reads CASSFVQRECNEQFF. CDR3 nucleotides: TGCGCCAGCAGCTTTGTTCAGCGGGAGTGCAATGAGCAGTTCTTC. This chain joins TRBV5-1 and TRBJ2-1; TRBD2 aligns across 8 bases. The CDR3 sequence is 15 residues long. With 2 bases clipped from V and 6 bases from J, the junction kept 7 bases outside the gene matches. Per germline, CDR1 SGHRS and CDR2 YFSETQ.

V gene TRBV30 combines with J gene TRBJ2-5, with 9 bases lining up with TRBD1. TRBJ2-7 explains the end of the DNA better; the J call may be wrong. CDR3 length equals 16 residues. Germline V CDR1 and CDR2: GTSNPN, SVGIG (reference sequence). The CDR3 is CAWSPPPAGQGYEQYF. For the CDR3, the DNA is TGTGCCTGGAGCCCACCGCCGGCGGGACAGGGTTACGAGCAGTACTTC.

The rearrangement uses TRBV4-3 and TRBJ1-2, with D possibly TRBD1 on 5 matching bases. Germline assignment: CDR1 LGHNA and CDR2 YSLEER. The CDR3 runs to 16 residues. V was pared by 0 bases and J by 7 bases, with 18 bases between. The CDR3 loop reads CASSQDLSKGRVGYTF. CDR3 in DNA: TGCGCCAGCAGCCAAGATCTGAGTAAGGGGCGAGTTGGCTACACCTTC.

V and J are TRBV7-2 and TRBJ1-1, with D unclear. This CDR3 has 12 residues. The V end lost 7 bases, the J end lost 3 bases, and 9 bases lay between the germline ends. In germline, CDR1 is SGHTA, CDR2 FQGNSA. The CDR3 sequence: CASNADDTEAFF. DNA of the CDR3: TGTGCCAGCAACGCGGATGACACTGAAGCTTTCTTT.

The chain combines TRBV11-3 with TRBJ1-1; D remains ambiguous. Deletions cut 8 bases from V and 1 base from J, with 5 bases between. Germline V CDR1 and CDR2: SGHNT, YENEEA. This CDR3 is 11 amino acids long. The CDR3 is CASEGNTEAFF. CDR3 in DNA: TGTGCCAGCGAGGGGAACACTGAAGCTTTCTTT.

V is TRBV7-9 and J is TRBJ2-7; weak D call: TRBD1 (7 bases). The CDR3 sequence is 15 residues long. V was clipped by 0 bases and J by 5 bases, with 14 bases between them. CDR1 SEHNR and CDR2 FQNEAQ come from the germline V gene (reference sequence). The CDR3 coding sequence is TGTGCCAGCAGCTTAGCGGGCAGGGGGAGGCACGAGCAGTACTTC. Translating gives CASSLAGRGRHEQYF.

The chain couples TRBV5-1 to TRBJ2-7; the match to TRBD1 covers 7 bases. The CDR3 is 15 residues long. The germline V gene encodes CDR1 SGHRS and CDR2 YFSETQ. Trimming took 0 bases from V and 0 from J; bases not matched to a gene: 3. The CDR3 loop reads CASSLDGDSSYEQYF. Written as DNA, the CDR3 is TGCGCCAGCAGCTTGGATGGGGACAGCTCCTACGAGCAGTACTTC.

The rearrangement joins TRBV28 to TRBJ2-2, with a possible D match to TRBD2 (5 bases). Deletions cut 3 bases from V and 5 bases from J, with 13 bases between. CDR1 and CDR2 (germline): MDHEN, SYDVKM. This CDR3 has 15 residues. CDR3 protein: CASSLKGGLTGELFF. The CDR3 bases are TGTGCCAGCAGTTTGAAAGGAGGACTGACCGGGGAGCTGTTTTTT.

The rearrangement links TRBV7-9 to TRBJ2-2; 10 nucleotides match TRBD1. There are 17 residues in the CDR3. J gave up 5 bases and V 5 bases, and 11 bases lay outside the gene matches. Germline V gene lookup returns CDR1 SEHNR and CDR2 FQNEAQ (reference sequence). The CDR3 protein is CASSPRVPGQGTGELFF. In DNA form, the CDR3 reads TGTGCCAGCAGCCCGCGGGTCCCGGGACAGGGGACCGGGGAGCTGTTTTTT.

The chain employs TRBV14 and TRBJ2-7; D remains unclear. The V gene lost 1 base and the J gene lost 0 bases, with 7 bases spanning the gap. This CDR3 has 14 residues. Per germline, CDR1 SGHDN and CDR2 FVKESK. The DNA of the CDR3 is TGTGCCAGCAGCCAAGGGGCTGCCTCCTACGAGCAGTACTTC. It codes for CASSQGAASYEQYF. Combining the CDR3 with reference TRBV14 and TRBJ2-7 gives the whole variable domain EAGVTQFPSHSVIEKGQTVTLRCDPISGHDNLYWYRRVMGKEIKFLLHFVKESKQDESGMPNNRFLAERTGGTYSTLKVQPAELEDSGVYFCASSQGAASYEQYFGPGTRLTVT.

This clone was found a few times. The chain carries TRBV4-3 and TRBJ2-7; TRBD2 might be the D (6 bases). This CDR3 comprises 17 residues. Germline CDR1 and CDR2: LGHNA and YSLEER. V lost 4 bases and J 6 bases, leaving 25 bases between the germline ends. The CDR3 region is CASSPCGVGGGSSEQYF. Written as DNA, the CDR3 is TGCGCCAGCAGCCCTTGCGGGGTCGGAGGAGGGTCGAGCGAGCAGTACTTC.

The chain joins TRBV30 to TRBJ1-5; D gene ambiguous. Germline-derived CDR1 and CDR2 are GTSNPN and SVGIG (reference sequence). This CDR3 contains 16 residues. Trimming removed 1 base at V and 3 bases at J, with 16 bases between. In DNA, the CDR3 is TGTGCCTGGAGTGCGGGGTCGTGGAAGCTCAATCAGCCCCAGCATTTT. It yields the protein CAWSAGSWKLNQPQHF.

This CDR3 reads CATNRNNTGNYGYTF. CDR3 in DNA: TGTGCCACCAACCGAAACAACACAGGGAACTATGGCTACACCTTC. The V and J genes are TRBV28 and TRBJ1-2; TRBD1 is a possible D gene (6 bases). The CDR3 is made up of 15 amino acids. From germline, CDR1 is MDHEN and CDR2 SYDVKM. V was shortened by 10 bases and J by 2 bases, with 20 bases between the two germline ends.

V is TRBV30 and J is TRBJ2-2; 14 bases fit TRBD2. V shed 3 bases, J shed 4 bases, and the junction held 4 bases outside the gene matches. Germline lookup yields CDR1 GTSNPN and CDR2 SVGIG (reference sequence). This CDR3 is built from 16 residues. The CDR3 protein is CAWSETSGRVTGELFF. CDR3 bases: TGTGCCTGGAGCGAGACTAGCGGGAGGGTCACCGGGGAGCTGTTTTTT.

This clone was observed a single time. This chain joins TRBV5-1 and TRBJ2-1, with TRBD2 identical over 8 bases. Germline V gene data show CDR1 as SGHRS and CDR2 as YFSETQ. The CDR3 extends over 15 amino acids. V gave up 7 bases and J gave up 0 bases; unmatched junction bases: 6. CDR3: CASGPSGSSYNEQFF. The CDR3 bases are TGCGCCAGCGGCCCGAGCGGGAGCTCCTACAATGAGCAGTTCTTC.

The rearrangement uses TRBV4-2 and TRBJ2-7; D unresolved. V was clipped by 0 bases and J by 4 bases, with 19 bases between them. The V gene's germline CDR1 is LGHNA and CDR2 YNFKEQ. This CDR3 region has 17 residues. CDR3 residues: CASSQDRGDTHPYEQYF. The CDR3 nucleotides are TGTGCCAGCAGCCAAGATAGAGGAGATACGCACCCTTACGAGCAGTACTTC.

The chain has TRBV29-1 and TRBJ2-3, with D unclear. With 7 bases removed from V and 4 bases from J, the gap between germline ends came to 15 bases. This CDR3 has 13 amino acids. Germline CDR1 is SQVTM and CDR2 is ANQGSEA. CDR3 region: CSARGVAADTQYF. CDR3 DNA sequence: TGCAGCGCGCGTGGAGTTGCGGCAGATACGCAGTATTTT.

The rearrangement uses TRBV3-2 and TRBJ2-7; the table's D call, TRBD2, was not checked against the DNA. TRBV3-2 is described as a pseudogene. The length of the CDR3 is 9 residues. For the CDR3, the DNA is TGTGCCAGCAGCCCCCGTCCCCCCTTC. Translated: CASSPRPPF.

The chain recombines TRBV27 with TRBJ1-4; D unresolved. Germline V gene data show CDR1 as MNHEY and CDR2 as SMNVEV (reference sequence). The V end lost 6 bases, the J end lost 0 bases, and 8 bases lay between the germline ends. The length of the CDR3 is 14 residues. CDR3 nucleotide sequence: TGTGCCAGCAGGTCCACAGCAACTAATGAAAAACTGTTTTTT. Encoded protein: CASRSTATNEKLFF.

The chain recombines TRBV4-2 with TRBJ1-2; D is unclear. The germline V gene has CDR1 LGHNA and CDR2 YNFKEQ. V was clipped by 0 bases and J by 8 bases, with 7 bases between them. This CDR3 is built from 12 residues. This CDR3 reads CASSQDGRGYTF. In nucleotides, the CDR3 is TGTGCCAGCAGCCAAGACGGGAGGGGCTACACCTTC.

In its sample, this clone was seen a few times. The chain recombines TRBV7-9 with TRBJ1-1, with 9 nucleotides matching TRBD1. The CDR3 runs 15 residues. After removal of 5 bases from V and 4 bases from J, the junction contained 8 bases not matched to a gene. Germline loops: CDR1 SEHNR, CDR2 FQNEAQ (reference sequence). The CDR3 DNA is TGTGCCAGCAGCCGAGCCGGGACAGGGTCCACTGAAGCTTTCTTT. Amino acid sequence: CASSRAGTGSTEAFF.

This clone was found once. The chain recombines TRBV14 with TRBJ1-1; D is uncertain. There are 15 residues in the CDR3. Germline values: CDR1 SGHDN, CDR2 FVKESK. V lost 4 bases to trimming and J lost 4 bases, with 16 bases between them. The CDR3 sequence is CASSPTRGGFTEAFF. CDR3 DNA: TGTGCCAGCAGCCCCACGAGAGGAGGGTTCACTGAAGCTTTCTTT. The variable domain in full, completed from reference TRBV14 and TRBJ1-1, reads EAGVTQFPSHSVIEKGQTVTLRCDPISGHDNLYWYRRVMGKEIKFLLHFVKESKQDESGMPNNRFLAERTGGTYSTLKVQPAELEDSGVYFCASSPTRGGFTEAFFGQGTRLTVV.